These 13 T cell receptor beta chains came from one sample sequenced in a study of blood T cell repertoires in COVID-19. Clones were sequenced by immunoSEQ multiplex PCR, and TCRdb holds only the in-frame ones, with some missing. This sample has 210,000 or so clones, with roughly 90% found just once. The sample taken for sequencing was peripheral blood. The receptors derive from a woman in her 50s with acute or convalescent COVID-19.

The V and J genes are TRBV7-9 and TRBJ2-2; 8 nucleotides align to TRBD2. This CDR3 has 16 amino acids. Looked up from germline, CDR1 is SEHNR and CDR2 is FQNEAQ (reference sequence). V dropped 7 bases and J dropped 3; count of bases not matched to a gene: 10. The CDR3 here is CASTAAGGLYTGELFF. The CDR3 bases are TGTGCCAGCACCGCCGCGGGGGGATTGTACACCGGGGAGCTGTTTTTT. Full variable domain (outside the CDR3, taken from reference TRBV7-9 and TRBJ2-2): DTGVSQNPRHKITKRGQNVTFRCDPISEHNRLYWYRQTLGQGPEFLTYFQNEAQLEKSRLLSDRFSAERPKGSFSTLEIQRTEQGDSAMYLCASTAAGGLYTGELFFGEGSRLTVL.

This chain uses TRBV29-1 with TRBJ1-2; TRBD1 matches at 9 bases. Germline lookup yields CDR1 SQVTM and CDR2 ANQGSEA. CDR3 length: 12 residues. V lost 6 bases, J lost 6 bases, and 5 bases stayed unmatched. DNA of the CDR3: TGCAGCGTCCACGGACAGGGGCATGGCTACACCTTC. Translated: CSVHGQGHGYTF.

The chain combines TRBV6-5 with TRBJ1-6; D is possibly TRBD1 (6 bases). Germline CDR1 MNHEY, CDR2 SVGAGI. With 4 bases removed from V and 5 bases from J, the gap between germline ends came to 12 bases. CDR3 length equals 15 residues. The CDR3 region has the DNA TGTGCCAGCAGTTTTACAGGGATCGATAATTCACCCCTCCACTTT. Protein product: CASSFTGIDNSPLHF.

The rearrangement uses TRBV5-4 and TRBJ2-5; no reliable D call. The CDR3 is made up of 14 amino acids. The germline V and J ends were trimmed by 0 bases and 1 base, with 7 bases remaining between them. Looked up from germline, CDR1 is SGHNT and CDR2 is YYREEE (reference sequence). CDR3 sequence (DNA): TGTGCCAGCAGCTTGGTGACATTCCAAGAGACCCAGTACTTC. It is translated as CASSLVTFQETQYF. The full variable domain, with the rest looked up from reference TRBV5-4 and TRBJ2-5, is ETGVTQSPTHLIKTRGQQVTLRCSSQSGHNTVSWYQQALGQGPQFIFQYYREEENGRGNFPPRFSGLQFPNYSSELNVNALELDDSALYLCASSLVTFQETQYFGPGTRLLVL.

In nucleotides, the CDR3 is TGTGCCAGCAGTTATGGTATTCGACTAGCGTCCGATGAGCAGTTCTTC. As protein: CASSYGIRLASDEQFF. The V call is TRBV6-5, the J call TRBJ2-1, with 8 bases matching TRBD2. The CDR3 loop spans 16 amino acids. Per the germline V gene, CDR1 is MNHEY and CDR2 is SVGAGI. The trim removed 3 bases at V and 8 bases at J, leaving 12 bases unmatched.

This clone came up once. The chain is built from TRBV19 and TRBJ2-2; 7 nucleotides line up with TRBD1. CDR3 size: 14 residues. CDR1 is LNHDA, CDR2 SQIVND, per germline (reference sequence). Trimming at V came to 6 bases and at J to 4 bases, leaving 5 bases not matched to a gene. The CDR3 here is CASSDRAGTGELFF. The CDR3 DNA reads TGTGCCAGTAGCGACAGGGCGGGCACCGGGGAGCTGTTTTTT.

The rearrangement uses TRBV6-5 and TRBJ1-1; 7 bases line up with TRBD1. J gave up 7 bases and V 8 bases, and 10 bases lay outside the gene matches. Germline lookup yields CDR1 MNHEY and CDR2 SVGAGI. This CDR3 contains 13 residues. The CDR3 coding sequence is TGTGCCAGCTTTTCCCCTAACAGGGGTGAAGCTTTCTTT. Its translation is CASFSPNRGEAFF.

V usage is TRBV11-2 and J usage is TRBJ2-7; possible D gene TRBD1, 6 bases. Germline assignment: CDR1 SGHAT and CDR2 FQNNGV. The CDR3 spans 17 residues. The V end was cut by 2 bases, the J end by 3 bases, with 20 bases between. The CDR3 loop reads CASSLLSQGNSRYEQYF. The CDR3 bases are TGTGCCAGCAGCTTACTTTCCCAGGGGAACTCCCGCTACGAGCAGTACTTC. Complete variable domain (other parts from reference TRBV11-2 and TRBJ2-7): EAGVAQSPRYKIIEKRQSVAFWCNPISGHATLYWYQQILGQGPKLLIQFQNNGVVDDSQLPKDRFSAERLKGVDSTLKIQPAKLEDSAVYLCASSLLSQGNSRYEQYFGPGTRLTVT.

The J gene is TRBJ2-6, the V gene TRBV5-4; no clear D. Trimming shortened V by 0 bases and J by 0 bases, and 4 bases separated the two germline ends. Germline V CDR1 and CDR2: SGHNT, YYREEE (reference sequence). The CDR3 is 15 amino acids. DNA of the CDR3: TGTGCCAGCAGCTTGGATTACTCTGGGGCCAACGTCCTGACTTTC. Encoded protein: CASSLDYSGANVLTF.

The gene calls are TRBV30 and TRBJ1-4; 7 bases are shared with TRBD1. With V trimmed by 3 bases and J by 12 bases, 4 bases remained unmatched. This CDR3 contains 11 residues. The germline V gene encodes CDR1 GTSNPN and CDR2 SVGIG (reference sequence). Here the CDR3 DNA reads TGTGCCTGGAGGGGGGGACAGCAACTGTTTTTT. Protein: CAWRGGQQLFF. Supplemented by reference TRBV30 and TRBJ1-4, the full variable domain reads SQTIHQWPATLVQPVGSPLSLECTVEGTSNPNLYWYRQAAGRGLQLLFYSVGIGQISSEVPQNLSASRPQDRQFILSSKKLLLSDSGFYLCAWRGGQQLFFGSGTQLSVL.

The chain combines TRBV19 with TRBJ1-1; possible D gene TRBD1, 6 bases. V gave up 6 bases and J gave up 3 bases, with 14 bases separating them. The CDR3 sequence is 14 residues long. In germline, CDR1 is LNHDA, CDR2 SQIVND (reference sequence). The CDR3 nucleotides are TGTGCCAGTAGCCGGGGGGGCAGGGACACTGAAGCTTTCTTT. Protein product: CASSRGGRDTEAFF.

The DNA of the CDR3 is TGTGCCAGCAGTGGACAGGGGGCTGCTGAAGCTTTCTTT. As protein: CASSGQGAAEAFF. The chain has TRBV2 and TRBJ1-1; 10 bases agree with TRBD1. Per germline, CDR1 SNHLY and CDR2 FYNNEI. The CDR3 extends over 13 amino acids. V lost 4 bases to trimming and J lost 6 bases; unmatched junction nucleotides: 2. The variable domain in full, with the rest retrieved from reference TRBV2 and TRBJ1-1, is EPEVTQTPSHQVTQMGQEVILRCVPISNHLYFYWYRQILGQKVEFLVSFYNNEISEKSEIFDDQFSVERPDGSNFTLKIRSTKLEDSAMYFCASSGQGAAEAFFGQGTRLTVV.

The genes are TRBV7-6 and TRBJ2-7; TRBD1 matches at 7 bases. The trim removed 5 bases at V and 0 bases at J, leaving 10 bases unmatched. The CDR3 consists of 16 residues. Germline CDR1 and CDR2: SGHVS and FNYEAQ. CDR3 protein: CASSPRQGSRSYEQYF. In DNA form, the CDR3 reads TGTGCCAGCAGCCCCAGACAGGGAAGTCGCTCCTACGAGCAGTACTTC. Using reference TRBV7-6 and TRBJ2-7 for the parts outside the CDR3, the full variable domain is GAGVSQSPRYKVTKRGQDVALRCDPISGHVSLYWYRQALGQGPEFLTYFNYEAQQDKSGLPNDRFSAERPEGSISTLTIQRTEQRDSAMYRCASSPRQGSRSYEQYFGPGTRLTVT.